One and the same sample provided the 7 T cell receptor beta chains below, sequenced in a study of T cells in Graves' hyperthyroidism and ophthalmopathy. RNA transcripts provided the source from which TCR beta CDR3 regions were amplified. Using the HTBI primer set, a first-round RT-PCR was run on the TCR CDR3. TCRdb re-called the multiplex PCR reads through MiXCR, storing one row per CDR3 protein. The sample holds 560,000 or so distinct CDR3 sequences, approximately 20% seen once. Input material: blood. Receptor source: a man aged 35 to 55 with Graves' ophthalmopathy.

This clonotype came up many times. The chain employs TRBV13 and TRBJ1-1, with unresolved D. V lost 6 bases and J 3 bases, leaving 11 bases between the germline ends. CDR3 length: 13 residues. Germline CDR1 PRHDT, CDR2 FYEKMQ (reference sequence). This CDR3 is CASSRELDTEAFF. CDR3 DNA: TGTGCCAGCAGTCGAGAGTTGGACACTGAAGCTTTCTTT.

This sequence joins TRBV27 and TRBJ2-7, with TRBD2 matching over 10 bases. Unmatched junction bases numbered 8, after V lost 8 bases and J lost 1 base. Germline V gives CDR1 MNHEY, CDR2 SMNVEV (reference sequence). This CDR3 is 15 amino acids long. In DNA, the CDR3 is TGTGCCAGCGGTTACCAGCGGGAGGGATCCTACGAGCAGTACTTC. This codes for CASGYQREGSYEQYF.

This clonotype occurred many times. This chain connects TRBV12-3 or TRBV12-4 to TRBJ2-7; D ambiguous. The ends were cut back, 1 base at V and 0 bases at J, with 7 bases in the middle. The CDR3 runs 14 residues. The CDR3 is CASSLGRLSYEQYF. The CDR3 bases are TGTGCCAGCAGTTTAGGCAGGCTCTCCTACGAGCAGTACTTC.

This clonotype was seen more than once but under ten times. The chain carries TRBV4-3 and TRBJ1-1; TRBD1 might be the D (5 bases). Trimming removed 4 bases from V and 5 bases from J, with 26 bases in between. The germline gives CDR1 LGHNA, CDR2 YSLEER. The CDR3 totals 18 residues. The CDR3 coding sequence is TGCGCCAGCAGCCCCCAGGTTATGGGGCGCCTGGGTAGTACTGAAGCTTTCTTT. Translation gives CASSPQVMGRLGSTEAFF.

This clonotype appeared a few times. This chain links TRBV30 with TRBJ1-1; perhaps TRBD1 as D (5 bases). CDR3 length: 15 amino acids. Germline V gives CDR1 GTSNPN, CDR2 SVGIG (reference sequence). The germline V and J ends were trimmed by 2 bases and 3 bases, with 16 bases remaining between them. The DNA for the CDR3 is TGTGCCTGGAGTCCCCCGGGGTCGGGGCACACTGAAGCTTTCTTT. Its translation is CAWSPPGSGHTEAFF.

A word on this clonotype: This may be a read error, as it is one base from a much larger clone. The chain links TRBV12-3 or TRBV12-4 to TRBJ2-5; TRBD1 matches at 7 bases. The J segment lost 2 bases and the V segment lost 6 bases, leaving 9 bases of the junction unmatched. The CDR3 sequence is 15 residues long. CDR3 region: CASSLGQAPQETQYF. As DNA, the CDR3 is TGTGCCAGCAGCCTTGGACAGGCCCCTCAAGAGACCCAGTACTTC.

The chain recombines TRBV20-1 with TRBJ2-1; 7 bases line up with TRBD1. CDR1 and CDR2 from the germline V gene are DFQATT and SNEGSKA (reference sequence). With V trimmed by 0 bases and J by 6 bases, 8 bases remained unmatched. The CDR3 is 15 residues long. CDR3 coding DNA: TGCAGTGCTAGAGACCAGAGGGGGCCCAGCAATGAGCAGTTCTTC. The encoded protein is CSARDQRGPSNEQFF.